The 22 T cell receptor beta chains in this list originate from one sample, sequenced in a study of spatial heterogeneity in lung cancer. TCRdb re-called the 5' RACE reads through MiXCR, storing one row per CDR3 protein. The sample includes some 2,000 distinct CDR3 sequences, roughly 20% seen only once; the top ten take roughly 24%. These TCRs' antigens remain unknown. Whole-study findings and limits: Tumor mutation count correlated with how many alpha and beta TCRs expanded intratumorally.

Specified time point: sample taken at primary tumor resection. Here the sequenced sample was lung tumor tissue, taken at surgery. These receptors came from a male donor with early-stage non-small cell lung cancer.

This clonotype was counted a single time. The library was prepared for alpha chains; this beta chain is a stray read, so its frequency means little. This chain links TRBV5-5 with TRBJ1-1; no reliable D call. Germline V lookup: CDR1 SGHKS, CDR2 YYEKEE (reference sequence). CDR3 length equals 14 residues. Trimming stripped 2 bases from V and 0 bases from J, with 8 bases between. CDR3 in amino acids: CASSLQRMNTEAFF. CDR3 sequence (DNA): TGTGCCAGCAGCTTACAGCGTATGAACACTGAAGCTTTCTTT.

This clonotype showed up many times. This beta chain slipped into a library made for alpha chains as a stray read, so its size is not meaningful. V gene TRBV15 combines with J gene TRBJ2-1, with 11 bases that match TRBD2. Per the germline V gene, CDR1 is LNHNV and CDR2 is YYDKDF (reference sequence). This CDR3 has 15 residues. The junction had 5 bases not matched to a gene; V was cut back by 6 bases and J by 4 bases. The CDR3 sequence: CATSPSGGLYNEQFF. The CDR3, as DNA: TGTGCCACCAGTCCTAGCGGGGGGTTATACAATGAGCAGTTCTTC.

This clonotype was counted between two and nine times. This beta chain represents an off-target read in a library built for alpha chains; its size is of limited meaning. The chain combines TRBV9 with TRBJ2-5; D possibly corresponds to TRBD2 (5 bases). Looked up from germline, CDR1 is SGDLS and CDR2 is YYNGEE. V lost 3 bases and J 7 bases, leaving 7 bases between the germline ends. CDR3 length: 11 residues. CDR3 sequence reads: CASSASGTQYF. For the CDR3, the DNA is TGTGCCAGCAGCGCAAGCGGGACCCAGTACTTC.

By sample fraction, this clonotype is medium-sized. As an off-target read in a library built for alpha chains, this beta chain has a frequency of little significance. The genes are TRBV28 and TRBJ1-3; perhaps TRBD1 as D (6 bases). The CDR3 length is 14 residues. Germline V lookup: CDR1 MDHEN, CDR2 SYDVKM. Trimming left V 6 bases short and J 4 bases short, with 13 bases between. CDR3 loop: CASRGRGSGNTIYF. The CDR3 DNA sequence: TGTGCCAGCAGGGGCAGGGGCTCGGGAAACACCATATATTTT.

This clonotype was counted many times. The library was prepared for alpha chains; this beta chain is a stray read, so its frequency means little. The chain couples TRBV30 to TRBJ2-1, with TRBD2 matching 8 bases. The J segment lost 7 bases and the V segment lost 8 bases, leaving 7 bases of the junction unmatched. The CDR3 is 12 residues long. The V gene's germline CDR1 is GTSNPN and CDR2 SVGIG (reference sequence). CDR3 in amino acids: CAAIPGGNEQFF. CDR3 DNA sequence: TGTGCCGCCATCCCGGGGGGGAATGAGCAGTTCTTC. The full variable domain, its missing parts supplied by reference TRBV30 and TRBJ2-1, is SQTIHQWPATLVQPVGSPLSLECTVEGTSNPNLYWYRQAAGRGLQLLFYSVGIGQISSEVPQNLSASRPQDRQFILSSKKLLLSDSGFYLCAAIPGGNEQFFGPGTRLTVL.

This clonotype qualifies as medium-sized (0.01 to 0.1%). This beta chain was picked up by a library intended for alpha chains and is off target, so its count carries little meaning. This chain connects TRBV6-5 to TRBJ1-6; D perhaps matches TRBD1 (6 bases). The CDR3 is 16 residues long. The germline V and J ends were trimmed by 2 bases and 10 bases, with 18 bases remaining between them. Germline V gives CDR1 MNHEY, CDR2 SVGAGI. The CDR3: CASSYGPTGRGSPLHF. CDR3 DNA sequence: TGTGCCAGCAGTTACGGCCCAACAGGGAGAGGCTCACCCCTCCACTTT.

Relative to its sample, this clonotype is medium-sized. This beta chain is a stray sequence in a library constructed for alpha chains; its clone size is not meaningful. The genes are TRBV28 and TRBJ1-2, with 8 bases matching TRBD1. The CDR3 covers 15 residues. Germline trimming cut 5 bases from V and 4 bases from J; bases unmatched to any gene: 9. Germline V lookup: CDR1 MDHEN, CDR2 SYDVKM. The CDR3 DNA is TGTGCCAGCAGTCCCCGGACAGGGATTCTCTATGGCTACACCTTC. It encodes CASSPRTGILYGYTF.

A word on this clonotype: A single base separates this from a much larger clone, so it may be a read error. A library made for alpha chains picked up this beta chain off target, so its size means little. J is TRBJ2-7 and V is TRBV23-1, with D unclear. TRBV23-1 is marked as an open reading frame, function uncertain. This CDR3 region has 11 residues. Trimming stripped 0 bases from V and 3 bases from J, with 0 bases between. The CDR3 here is CASSQSYEQYF. CDR3 DNA: TGCGCCAGCAGTCAATCCTACGAGCAGTACTTC.

Note on this clonotype: Within a library made for alpha chains, this beta chain is off target, and its count is uninformative. This sequence joins TRBV7-8 and TRBJ1-5; 9 bases align to TRBD1. V gave up 1 base and J gave up 6 bases; unmatched junction bases: 4. This CDR3 has 15 amino acids. Germline lookup yields CDR1 SGHVS and CDR2 FQNEAQ. The CDR3 DNA sequence: TGTGCCAGCAGCTTAGTTGGGACAGGGCGTCAGCCCCAGCATTTT. Encoded protein: CASSLVGTGRQPQHF.

This clonotype was detected only a few times. Since the library was made to target alpha chains, this beta chain is a stray read and its abundance is not meaningful. This chain joins TRBV6-2 or TRBV6-3 and TRBJ2-5; 9 bases fit TRBD2. V was clipped by 4 bases and J by 6 bases; unmatched bases: 12. Looked up from germline, CDR1 is MNHEY and CDR2 is SVGEGT. This CDR3 region has 16 residues. CDR3 region: CASSSSSGARGKTQYF. The CDR3, as DNA: TGTGCCAGCAGTTCGTCTAGCGGGGCCCGGGGGAAGACCCAGTACTTC.

At least ten counts were recorded for this clonotype. Since the library was made to target alpha chains, this beta chain is a stray read and its abundance is not meaningful. V gene TRBV6-1 combines with J gene TRBJ1-5; weak D call: TRBD1 (6 bases). Germline loops: CDR1 MNHNS, CDR2 SASEGT. The CDR3 loop spans 18 amino acids. The V and J ends lost 2 bases and 2 bases respectively, with 19 bases between them. CDR3 sequence: CASSESPGDKRGNQPQHF. The CDR3 bases are TGTGCCAGCAGTGAATCCCCAGGGGACAAAAGGGGCAATCAGCCCCAGCATTTT.

By frequency in the sample, this clonotype is medium-sized. Little can be read into the size of this beta chain, an off-target read in a library designed for alpha chains. CDR3 amino acids: CSAIDRRYSNQPQHF. As DNA, the CDR3 is TGCAGTGCCATCGACAGGCGCTATAGCAATCAGCCCCAGCATTTT. The rearrangement uses TRBV20-1 and TRBJ1-5, with D maybe TRBD1 (6 bases). Germline-derived CDR1 and CDR2 are DFQATT and SNEGSKA (reference sequence). The CDR3 is made up of 15 amino acids. Trimming took off 6 bases at V and 0 bases at J, with 15 bases between the two ends.

With regard to this clonotype: This beta chain lies outside the target of a library built for alpha chains; its clone size means little. V is TRBV20-1 and J is TRBJ1-6, with 7 bases lining up with TRBD1. Germline V gene sequence: CDR1 DFQATT, CDR2 SNEGSKA (reference sequence). The CDR3 length is 14 residues. J was trimmed by 10 bases and V by 0 bases; bases with no gene match: 6. The chain's CDR3 is CSARDVTGTSPLHF. CDR3 DNA sequence: TGCAGTGCTAGAGATGTGACAGGGACCTCACCCCTCCACTTT.

To note about this clonotype: This beta chain was picked up by a library intended for alpha chains and is off target, so its count carries little meaning. The rearrangement joins TRBV20-1 to TRBJ2-1, with unresolved D. Germline V gene lookup returns CDR1 DFQATT and CDR2 SNEGSKA (reference sequence). The CDR3 is 11 amino acids. V was cut by 1 base and J by 9 bases, with 7 bases left in between. The CDR3 loop is CSARGIREQFF. The CDR3 coding sequence is TGCAGTGCTAGAGGAATACGTGAGCAGTTCTTC.

This clonotype is classed as medium-sized. With the library built for alpha chains, this beta chain is off target and its frequency is not meaningful. The rearrangement uses TRBV28 and TRBJ1-2; TRBD1 might be the D (5 bases). The CDR3 covers 13 residues. The germline V and J ends were trimmed by 4 bases and 2 bases, with 8 bases remaining between them. Germline V gene lookup returns CDR1 MDHEN and CDR2 SYDVKM. DNA for the CDR3: TGTGCCAGCAGTTATGGACAAAACTATGGCTACACCTTC. It translates to CASSYGQNYGYTF.

Relative to its sample, this clonotype is medium-sized. This beta chain appears as a stray read in a library generated for alpha chains; its size is not informative. This rearrangement joins TRBV20-1 to TRBJ1-2; D is unresolved. CDR3 size: 15 residues. V was pared by 0 bases and J by 1 base, with 12 bases between. Per the germline V gene, CDR1 is DFQATT and CDR2 is SNEGSKA (reference sequence). CDR3 amino acids: CSARDPTDRNYGYTF. CDR3 nucleotide sequence: TGCAGTGCTAGAGATCCTACAGATCGTAACTATGGCTACACCTTC.

This clonotype is classed as medium-sized. Found in a library prepared for alpha chains, this beta chain is an off-target read, and its abundance has little meaning. The chain is built from TRBV3-1 and TRBJ2-2; D unclear. V lost 1 base and J 7 bases, leaving 13 bases between the germline ends. Germline values: CDR1 LGHDT, CDR2 YNNKEL (reference sequence). The CDR3 contains 15 residues. The CDR3 protein is CASSQGAHLNGELFF. CDR3 DNA sequence: TGTGCCAGCAGCCAAGGTGCCCATTTGAACGGGGAGCTGTTTTTT.

This clonotype showed up many times. This beta chain turned up in a library designed for alpha chains; as an off-target read, its abundance says little. V and J are TRBV5-1 and TRBJ1-1, with a weak D call TRBD1 (5 bases). Trimming removed 4 bases from V and 1 base from J, with 5 bases in between. The CDR3 spans 12 residues. Germline CDR1 SGHRS, CDR2 YFSETQ. The chain's CDR3 is CASSQGNTEAFF. CDR3 bases: TGCGCCAGCAGCCAGGGGAACACTGAAGCTTTCTTT. Full variable domain (outside the CDR3, taken from reference TRBV5-1 and TRBJ1-1): KAGVTQTPRYLIKTRGQQVTLSCSPISGHRSVSWYQQTPGQGLQFLFEYFSETQRNKGNFPGRFSGRQFSNSRSEMNVSTLELGDSALYLCASSQGNTEAFFGQGTRLTVV.

On this clonotype itself: Because this beta chain is a stray read in a library intended to capture alpha chains, its abundance should not be given much weight. The chain uses TRBV20-1 and TRBJ2-7; 8 bases line up with TRBD1. The CDR3 consists of 14 residues. J was trimmed by 5 bases and V by 4 bases; bases with no gene match: 10. Germline V lookup: CDR1 DFQATT, CDR2 SNEGSKA (reference sequence). The CDR3 DNA reads TGCAGTGCTAAGGATCTTGGACAGGGCCACGAGCAGTACTTC. As protein: CSAKDLGQGHEQYF.

This clonotype rates as large. The library was built for alpha chains, so this beta chain is an off-target read and its size means little. The V gene is TRBV3-1, the J gene TRBJ2-7, with TRBD1 matching over 7 bases. V trimming: 7 bases; J trimming: 1 base; junction bases outside the gene matches: 7. The CDR3 is made up of 14 amino acids. Germline CDR1 reads LGHDT; CDR2 reads YNNKEL (reference sequence). This chain's CDR3 is CASTARDRSYEQYF. For the CDR3, the DNA is TGTGCCAGCACCGCTAGGGACAGATCCTACGAGCAGTACTTC.

This clonotype was recorded many times. A library made for alpha chains picked up this beta chain off target, so its size means little. This chain joins TRBV6-1 and TRBJ1-2, with TRBD1 identical over 7 bases. Germline V gene data show CDR1 as MNHNS and CDR2 as SASEGT. The length of the CDR3 is 13 residues. After removal of 8 bases from V and 2 bases from J, the junction contained 5 bases not matched to a gene. The DNA of the CDR3 is TGTGCCAGCTTCGGGACAGTAAACTATGGCTACACCTTC. Residues: CASFGTVNYGYTF.

This clonotype rates as medium-sized. This beta chain is an unintended read in a library built for alpha chains; its size means little. The chain is built from TRBV19 and TRBJ1-2, with D maybe TRBD1 (5 bases). This CDR3 region has 15 residues. Germline-derived CDR1 and CDR2 are LNHDA and SQIVND (reference sequence). V was clipped by 5 bases and J by 2 bases, with 15 bases between them. In nucleotides, the CDR3 is TGTGCCAGTAGTCAGGGTTCAGCTTTCAACTATGGCTACACCTTC. Amino acids: CASSQGSAFNYGYTF.